The 4 T cell receptor beta chains below were found in one sample sequenced in a study of T cell changes during pregnancy in multiple sclerosis. Assay used: immunoSEQ multiplex PCR; TCRdb lists only in-frame clones, some missing. The sample lists 90,000 to 120,000 clones; approximately 94% were seen once. Sequenced material: peripheral blood, taken before pregnancy. Every receptor here comes from a female donor with multiple sclerosis, enrolled in a pregnancy study.

J is TRBJ2-4 and V is TRBV6-7, with 7 nucleotides matching TRBD2. Being an ORF, TRBV6-7 has a function that is uncertain. Trimming at V came to 10 bases and at J to 9 bases, leaving 9 bases not matched to a gene. The CDR3 sequence is 12 residues long. The CDR3 reads CATAGDGGIQYF. The DNA for the CDR3 is TGTGCCACTGCGGGAGACGGCGGCATTCAGTACTTC.

V and J are TRBV28 and TRBJ2-1; D perhaps matches TRBD2 (5 bases). CDR3 length: 15 residues. V was clipped by 5 bases and J by 0 bases, with 11 bases between them. In germline, CDR1 is MDHEN, CDR2 SYDVKM. The CDR3 nucleotides are TGTGCCAGCAGTCCAGAGGGATACTCCTACAATGAGCAGTTCTTC. Translated: CASSPEGYSYNEQFF.

The V and J genes are TRBV2 and TRBJ1-1; D is uncertain. V lost 6 bases to trimming and J lost 4 bases, with 12 bases between them. The CDR3 runs to 13 residues. The germline CDR1 and CDR2 sequences are SNHLY and FYNNEI. The CDR3 region has the DNA TGTGCCAGCAGCCCCCCCTCAGGCACTGAAGCTTTCTTT. Its protein is CASSPPSGTEAFF.

V and J are TRBV27 and TRBJ1-1, with 9 nucleotides matching TRBD1. The CDR3 loop spans 14 amino acids. V was pared by 5 bases and J by 3 bases, with 4 bases of the junction left unmatched. Germline lookup yields CDR1 MNHEY and CDR2 SMNVEV (reference sequence). CDR3: CASSEGTGYTEAFF. CDR3 nucleotides: TGTGCCAGCAGTGAAGGGACAGGGTACACTGAAGCTTTCTTT.